This TCR beta chain was recorded in a study of blood T cell repertoires in COVID-19 (dated by TCRdb to about 2020). For context, the study as a whole: The collaborator samples originated in the United States, Italy and Spain and spanned the acute and convalescent phases of COVID-19. The material from the prospective study consisted of cDNA or gDNA derived from T cells, B-cell-depleted T cells, or PBMCs. The dataset comprised deeply sampled blood TCRbeta repertoires from subjects exposed to, actively infected with, or recovered from COVID-19. The repertoires were released in a freely available public database meant as a resource for research on the immune response to SARS-CoV-2. Samples were obtained from the ongoing ImmuneRACE study (first 160 participants) and from 1,254 subjects provided by 6 global collaborators. Sample metadata almost always included a de-identified subject ID, COVID-19 status, age in years and sex. HLA class I and class II types, where available, came from metadata supplied by the sample provider rather than from assay-based typing.

The collaborating institutions used their own protocols to collect whole blood in K2EDTA tubes. For TCRbeta analysis, collaborators shipped samples in one of three forms: frozen whole blood, isolated PBMCs, or DNA extracted from either of those sample types. General study outcomes and caveats: Clinical and demographic metadata were provided uncurated, with the amount varying by source and participant.

The immunoSEQ Assay, a bias-controlled multiplex PCR, was used to amplify TCRbeta CDR3 regions from genomic DNA. Processing in the source paper ran as follows. Within the assay, amplification of reference gene primers was used to estimate how many nucleated cells each sample contained. Sequence reads were collapsed and filtered to measure the absolute abundance of every unique TCRbeta CDR3 rearrangement. Productive Simpson clonality was computed per sample as the square root of Simpson's diversity index over productive rearrangements. The source is immuneACCESS, and TCRdb retained only in-frame sequences with V and J called. Part of the clones is not carried over; for the studies checked, unresolved V genes explain less than half of this, and the remainder is unexplained. V, J and clone size reflect that table, while D and trimming were determined from the DNA. Here the sample has about 160,000 clones; 60% to 85% occur a single time. 7% to 9% of the sample is taken by the ten largest.

CDR1 and CDR2 were assigned from the germline V gene (reference sequence) as SEHNR and FQNEAQ. Trimming accounts for 3 bases at V and 3 bases at J, while the number of junction bases matched to no gene is 8. Inclusive of the bounding cysteine and phenylalanine, the CDR3 is 16 residues long. Only the CDR3 portion is preserved as DNA: 48 bases, with reading frame beginning at the first base. A note on this clone: No cognate antigen has been identified for it. No qualities accompany the bases; no much larger clone lies one base away.

Sequenced material: peripheral blood. The rearrangement combines TRBV7-9 with TRBJ1-5; a stretch of 7 junction bases matches TRBD1. This clonotype was obtained from a man in his fifties or sixties with acute or convalescent COVID-19. The CDR3 corresponds to CASSFDYRGYNQPQHF. The DNA sequence is given as TGTGCCAGCAGCTTTGATTACAGGGGCTACAATCAGCCCCAGCATTTT.